Shown below are 18 T cell receptor beta chains from a single sample sequenced in a study of T cell responses to AZD1222 COVID-19 vaccine. Clones were sequenced by immunoSEQ multiplex PCR, and TCRdb holds only the in-frame ones, with some missing. The data contain around 120,000 clones, around 87% of them singletons. The input for sequencing was peripheral blood, taken on day 0 of AZD1222 vaccination. These receptors all stem from an adult in good health.

The chain links TRBV15 to TRBJ1-6; the D is unclear. The germline V and J ends were trimmed by 2 bases and 0 bases, with 14 bases remaining between them. Looked up from germline, CDR1 is LNHNV and CDR2 is YYDKDF (reference sequence). The CDR3 loop spans 18 amino acids. The DNA of the CDR3 is TGTGCCACCAGCAGAATTCCAAGCGAGAGCTCCTATAATTCACCCCTCCACTTT. Translation: CATSRIPSESSYNSPLHF.

V gene TRBV7-8 combines with J gene TRBJ1-5; 10 bases line up with TRBD1. The V and J ends lost 2 bases and 4 bases, in that order; junction bases with no gene match: 5. The CDR3 contains 16 residues. CDR1 is SGHVS and CDR2 is FQNEAQ in the germline V gene. The CDR3: CASSLLGTGANQPQHF. The CDR3 DNA reads TGTGCCAGCAGCTTACTCGGGACAGGGGCAAATCAGCCCCAGCATTTT.

The gene calls are TRBV10-3 and TRBJ2-7; D is undetermined. Per the germline V gene, CDR1 is ENHRY and CDR2 is SYGVKD. The V end was cut by 7 bases, the J end by 6 bases, with 13 bases between. The CDR3 extends over 12 amino acids. This CDR3 reads CAITSELSEQYF. CDR3 coding DNA: TGTGCCATCACCTCAGAACTGAGCGAGCAGTACTTC.

This chain connects TRBV2 to TRBJ2-7; weak D call: TRBD2 (6 bases). The CDR3 is 15 residues long. Trimming removed 6 bases at V and 0 bases at J, with 15 bases between. Germline assignment: CDR1 SNHLY and CDR2 FYNNEI. CDR3 protein: CASSLGLPGSYEQYF. The CDR3 bases are TGTGCCAGCAGCCTGGGACTGCCCGGCTCCTACGAGCAGTACTTC.

The V gene is TRBV19, the J gene TRBJ2-3; D possibly uses TRBD1 or TRBD2 (6 bases each). The CDR3 has 14 residues. CDR1 and CDR2 from the germline V gene are LNHDA and SQIVND (reference sequence). The V and J ends lost 7 bases and 4 bases respectively, with 15 bases between them. The CDR3 bases are TGTGCCAGTAAAAGATCGGAGGGGGCAGATACGCAGTATTTT. The encoded protein is CASKRSEGADTQYF.

The chain couples TRBV5-4 to TRBJ1-2; D is possibly TRBD1 (5 bases). Trimming took 7 bases from V and 4 from J, leaving 14 bases between them. Germline V gene sequence: CDR1 SGHNT, CDR2 YYREEE (reference sequence). The CDR3 loop spans 13 amino acids. CDR3 residues: CASGQAGTYGYTF. The CDR3 bases are TGTGCCAGCGGACAAGCAGGGACCTATGGCTACACCTTC. The complete variable domain, with remaining parts taken from reference TRBV5-4 and TRBJ1-2, reads ETGVTQSPTHLIKTRGQQVTLRCSSQSGHNTVSWYQQALGQGPQFIFQYYREEENGRGNFPPRFSGLQFPNYSSELNVNALELDDSALYLCASGQAGTYGYTFGSGTRLTVV.

The chain combines TRBV5-1 with TRBJ1-4; D remains ambiguous. The length of the CDR3 is 16 residues. Germline V gives CDR1 SGHRS, CDR2 YFSETQ. Trimming pared 0 bases from V and 3 bases from J, leaving 12 bases between. In nucleotides, the CDR3 is TGCGCCAGCAGCTTGGAGGTTGTCCAACCTAATGAAAAACTGTTTTTT. Translation: CASSLEVVQPNEKLFF.

The gene calls are TRBV7-9 and TRBJ1-5, with 10 bases identical to TRBD1. This CDR3 is 15 amino acids long. J gave up 7 bases and V 6 bases, and 9 bases lay outside the gene matches. CDR1 is SEHNR, CDR2 FQNEAQ, per germline (reference sequence). The CDR3: CASRTTGGPGQPQHF. The CDR3 DNA sequence: TGTGCCAGCAGAACGACAGGGGGCCCCGGACAGCCCCAGCATTTT.

The table lists this clone with a count of one. The chain combines TRBV2 with TRBJ1-1; D is unclear. V was clipped by 8 bases and J by 1 base, with 11 bases between them. Germline values: CDR1 SNHLY, CDR2 FYNNEI. The CDR3 is 13 residues long. The DNA for the CDR3 is TGTGCCAGCCAGGTTACCCGGAACACTGAAGCTTTCTTT. It specifies CASQVTRNTEAFF.

The chain recombines TRBV5-1 with TRBJ1-6; no clear D gene. The CDR3 totals 16 residues. The V end lost 7 bases, the J end lost 10 bases, and 24 bases lay between the germline ends. CDR1 and CDR2 (germline): SGHRS, YFSETQ. DNA for the CDR3: TGCGCCAGCTCTAACCTACATGGAAGCCTCGGATCACCCCTCCACTTT. It codes for CASSNLHGSLGSPLHF.

The chain couples TRBV5-1 to TRBJ2-5; D gene uncertain. V was cut by 2 bases and J by 5 bases, with 16 bases left in between. The CDR3 is 15 amino acids. Germline V gives CDR1 SGHRS, CDR2 YFSETQ. The CDR3 DNA follows: TGCGCCAGCAGCTTTGCTGGCTATCGCGAGGAGACCCAGTACTTC. Residues: CASSFAGYREETQYF.

The V call is TRBV19, the J call TRBJ1-1; D ambiguous. The germline V and J ends were trimmed by 10 bases and 3 bases, with 9 bases remaining between them. The CDR3 is 11 amino acids. Germline lookup yields CDR1 LNHDA and CDR2 SQIVND (reference sequence). CDR3 protein: CATKAHTEAFF. Here the CDR3 DNA reads TGTGCCACCAAGGCACACACTGAAGCTTTCTTT.

The sample holds a few counts of this clone. The V and J genes are TRBV2 and TRBJ1-5, with no clear D. V shed 6 bases and J shed 0 bases, with 9 bases lying between them. The germline CDR1 and CDR2 sequences are SNHLY and FYNNEI. This CDR3 contains 14 residues. This CDR3 is CASRAATSNQPQHF. CDR3 DNA sequence: TGTGCCAGCAGGGCAGCAACTAGCAATCAGCCCCAGCATTTT.

This chain connects TRBV6-5 to TRBJ1-5, with 9 bases lining up with TRBD1. The CDR3 is 16 residues long. J lost 6 bases, V lost 2 bases, and 8 bases had no gene match. In germline, CDR1 is MNHEY, CDR2 SVGAGI. CDR3 protein: CASSYPGTGRGQPQHF. For the CDR3, the DNA is TGTGCCAGCAGTTACCCCGGGACAGGGAGAGGTCAGCCCCAGCATTTT.

The chain carries TRBV9 and TRBJ1-2; D is uncertain. Germline CDR1 is SGDLS and CDR2 is YYNGEE. V lost 0 bases to trimming and J lost 0 bases, with 21 bases between them. The CDR3 runs 19 residues. The CDR3 protein is CASSVEPAGFQSTNYGYTF. The DNA for the CDR3 is TGTGCCAGCAGCGTAGAACCGGCGGGGTTCCAAAGCACTAACTATGGCTACACCTTC.

Points on this clone: Compared with germline, one end of the junction differs, possibly owing to a read error. The rearrangement joins TRBV7-9 to TRBJ2-1, with D unresolved. The CDR3 runs 13 residues. Germline V gives CDR1 SEHNR, CDR2 FQNEAQ (reference sequence). CDR3 sequence: CASSSFLLQRKVF. CDR3 sequence (DNA): TGTGCCAGCAGCTCCTTCCTTCTCCAGAGGAAGGTCTTC.

This clone was detected only a few times. The chain joins TRBV3-1 (or the pseudogene TRBV3-2) to TRBJ1-5; D possibly corresponds to TRBD1 (6 bases). The length of the CDR3 is 14 residues. CDR1 LGHDT and CDR2 YNNKEL come from the germline V gene (reference sequence). V gave up 4 bases and J gave up 8 bases, with 15 bases separating them. The CDR3, as DNA: TGTGCCAGCAGCCGAGCGGGGGGGCGAGAGCCCCAGCATTTT. Amino acids: CASSRAGGREPQHF.

The rearrangement links TRBV12-3 or TRBV12-4 to TRBJ2-7; D unresolved. V gave up 4 bases and J gave up 10 bases, with 14 bases separating them. The CDR3 has 12 residues. This CDR3 is CASSSPGRTQYF. The CDR3, as DNA: TGTGCCAGCAGTTCCCCGGGCAGAACCCAGTACTTC.